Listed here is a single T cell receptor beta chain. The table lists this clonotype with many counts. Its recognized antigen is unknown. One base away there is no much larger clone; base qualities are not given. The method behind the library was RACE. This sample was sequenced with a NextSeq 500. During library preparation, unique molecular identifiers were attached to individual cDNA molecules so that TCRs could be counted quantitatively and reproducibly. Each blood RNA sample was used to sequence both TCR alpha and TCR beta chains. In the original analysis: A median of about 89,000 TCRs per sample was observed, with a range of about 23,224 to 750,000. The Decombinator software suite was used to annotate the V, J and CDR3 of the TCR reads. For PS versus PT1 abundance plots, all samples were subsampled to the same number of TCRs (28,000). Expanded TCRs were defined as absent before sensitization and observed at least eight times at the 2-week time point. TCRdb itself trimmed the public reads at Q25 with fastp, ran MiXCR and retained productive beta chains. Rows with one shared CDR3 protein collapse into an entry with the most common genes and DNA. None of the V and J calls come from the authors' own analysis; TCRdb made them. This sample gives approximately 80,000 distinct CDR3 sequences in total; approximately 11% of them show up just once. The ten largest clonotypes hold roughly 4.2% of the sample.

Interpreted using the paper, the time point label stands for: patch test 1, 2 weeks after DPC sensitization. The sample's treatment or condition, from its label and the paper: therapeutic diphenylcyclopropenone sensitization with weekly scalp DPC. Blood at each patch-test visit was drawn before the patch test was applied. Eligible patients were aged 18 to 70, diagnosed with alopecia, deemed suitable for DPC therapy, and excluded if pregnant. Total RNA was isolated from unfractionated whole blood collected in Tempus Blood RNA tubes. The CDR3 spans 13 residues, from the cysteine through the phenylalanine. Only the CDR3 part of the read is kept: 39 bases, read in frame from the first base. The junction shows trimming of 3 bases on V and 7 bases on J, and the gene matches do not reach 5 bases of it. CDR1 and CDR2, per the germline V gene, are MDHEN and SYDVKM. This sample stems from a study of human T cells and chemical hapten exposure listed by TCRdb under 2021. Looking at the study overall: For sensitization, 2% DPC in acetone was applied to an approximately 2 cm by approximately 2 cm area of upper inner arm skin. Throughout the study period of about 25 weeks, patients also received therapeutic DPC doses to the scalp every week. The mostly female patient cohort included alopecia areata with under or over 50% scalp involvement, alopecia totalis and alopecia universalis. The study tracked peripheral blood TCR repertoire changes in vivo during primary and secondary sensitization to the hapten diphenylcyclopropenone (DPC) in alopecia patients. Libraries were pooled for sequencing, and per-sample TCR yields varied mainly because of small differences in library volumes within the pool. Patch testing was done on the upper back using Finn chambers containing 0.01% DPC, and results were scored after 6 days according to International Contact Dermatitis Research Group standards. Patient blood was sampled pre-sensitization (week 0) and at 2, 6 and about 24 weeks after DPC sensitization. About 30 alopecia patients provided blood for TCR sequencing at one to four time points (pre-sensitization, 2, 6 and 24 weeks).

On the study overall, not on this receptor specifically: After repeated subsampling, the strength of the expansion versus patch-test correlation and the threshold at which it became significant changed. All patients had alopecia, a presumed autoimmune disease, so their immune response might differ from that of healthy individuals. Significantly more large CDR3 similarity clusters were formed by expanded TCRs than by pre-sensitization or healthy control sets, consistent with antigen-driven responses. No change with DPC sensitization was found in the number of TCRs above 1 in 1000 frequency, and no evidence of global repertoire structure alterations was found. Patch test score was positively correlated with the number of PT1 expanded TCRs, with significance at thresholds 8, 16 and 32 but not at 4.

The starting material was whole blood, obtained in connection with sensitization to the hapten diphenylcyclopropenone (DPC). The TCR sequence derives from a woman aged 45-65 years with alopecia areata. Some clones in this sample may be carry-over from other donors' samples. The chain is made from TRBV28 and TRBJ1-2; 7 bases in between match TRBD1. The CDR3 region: CASSFPTGSGYTF. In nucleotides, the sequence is TGTGCCAGCAGTTTCCCGACAGGGAGTGGCTACACCTTC.